This entry features one TCR beta chain sequence. This record comes from a study of blood T cell repertoires in COVID-19. Across the study: There were acute and convalescent COVID-19 samples, and they came from the United States, Italy and Spain.

Produced via immunoSEQ multiplex PCR; TCRdb's table is partial and in-frame only. The sample contains 110,000 or so clones, roughly 87% of which appear only once. The sequenced sample was peripheral blood. This receptor was identified in a human donor in a cohort sampled during active COVID-19.

The CDR3, as DNA: TGTGCCAGCAGCTTTCGCGCTAGCGGGGTCGTCTACAATGAGCAGTTCTTC. Translation: CASSFRASGVVYNEQFF. The chain is built from TRBV7-3 and TRBJ2-1; 9 nucleotides align to TRBD2. CDR1 SGHTA and CDR2 FQGTGA come from the germline V gene. Unmatched junction bases numbered 9, after V lost 3 bases and J lost 3 bases. This CDR3 is 17 amino acids long.